This is a list of T cell receptor beta chains from one sample in a study of T-cell reconstitution after alpha-beta-depleted transplantation in children. One entry per CDR3 protein results from TCRdb running MiXCR on the PCR reads. The table includes 490,000 or so distinct CDR3 sequences, 9.5% to 15% detected once. The source was PBMCs from the stem cell graft donor, collected from the stem cell graft. The origin of the receptors is a human donor who donated a stem cell graft to a child with combined immunodeficiency. The CDR3 runs from the conserved cysteine through the conserved F or W. Fields, in order: clone size, CDR3 length, D gene, J gene, V gene, CDR3 DNA, CDR3 protein. D genes are given only for firm matches. A clone size is listed for some rows: how often the clone was seen (once, few, many), or a class if it is expanded.

- | 14 | TRBD2 | TRBJ2-7 | TRBV5-1 | TGCGCCAGCAGCTCAGCGGGAGCATACTACGAGCAGTACTTC | CASSSAGAYYEQYF
- | 15 | - | TRBJ2-6 | TRBV27 | TGTGCCAGCAGTTTAAGCAGGGCTGGGGCCAACGTCCTGACTTTC | CASSLSRAGANVLTF
few | 14 | TRBD2 | TRBJ2-2 | TRBV15 | TGTGCCACGTCGGGGGGACCCAACACCGGGGAGCTGTTTTTT | CATSGGPNTGELFF
few | 14 | - | TRBJ2-5 | TRBV20-1 | TGCAGTGCTAGAGACTGGGGAGTAGGGGAGACCCAGTACTTC | CSARDWGVGETQYF
few | 16 | TRBD2 | TRBJ2-1 | TRBV10-3 | TGTGCCATCAGGGACGGGGGGACTAGCTCCTACAATGAGCAGTTCTTC | CAIRDGGTSSYNEQFF
few | 18 | - | TRBJ2-2 | TRBV5-5 | TGTGCCAGCAGCTTAAGTTTCTGGGGGAGTACGAACACCGGGGAGCTGTTTTTT | CASSLSFWGSTNTGELFF
many | 13 | TRBD2 | TRBJ2-5 | TRBV6-2/TRBV6-3 | TGTGCCAGCAGTCGACTAGCGGGCGAGACCCAGTACTTC | CASSRLAGETQYF
many | 15 | TRBD2 | TRBJ2-1 | TRBV5-5 | TGTGCCAGCAGCTTCAGTCTAGCGGGATTGAATGAGCAGTTCTTC | CASSFSLAGLNEQFF
many | 11 | - | TRBJ2-3 | TRBV10-3 | TGTGCCATCGGGGAAGAAGATACGCAGTATTTT | CAIGEEDTQYF
- | 14 | TRBD1 | TRBJ1-1 | TRBV2 | TGTGCCAGCGGTATTACAGGGGGCAACACTGAAGCTTTCTTT | CASGITGGNTEAFF
- | 15 | - | TRBJ2-3 | TRBV6-2/TRBV6-3 | TGTGCCAGCAGTTACTCGATGGGGGCGATGGATACGCAGTATTTT | CASSYSMGAMDTQYF
many | 12 | - | TRBJ2-1 | TRBV12-3/TRBV12-4 | TGTGCCAGCGGGGCAGACTTCAATGAGCAGTTCTTC | CASGADFNEQFF
many | 13 | - | TRBJ2-1 | TRBV29-1 | TGCAGCTCCTTGGCTGACGGAGGCAATGAGCAGTTCTTC | CSSLADGGNEQFF
few | 15 | - | TRBJ1-1 | TRBV5-1 | TGCGCCAGCAGCTTGGTACCGGCCCCGAACACTGAAGCTTTCTTT | CASSLVPAPNTEAFF